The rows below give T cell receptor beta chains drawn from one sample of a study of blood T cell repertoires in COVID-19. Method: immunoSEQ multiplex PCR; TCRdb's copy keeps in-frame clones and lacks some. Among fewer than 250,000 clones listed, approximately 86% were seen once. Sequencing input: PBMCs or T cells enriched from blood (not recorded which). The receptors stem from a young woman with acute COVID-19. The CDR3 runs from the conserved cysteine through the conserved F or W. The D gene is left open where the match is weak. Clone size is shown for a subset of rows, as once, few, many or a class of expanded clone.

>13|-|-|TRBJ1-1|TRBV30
TGTGCCTGGATATTCAGGGGGAACACTGAAGCTTTCTTT
CAWIFRGNTEAFF
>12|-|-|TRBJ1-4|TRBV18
TGTGCCAGCTCACCTAGTATTGAAAAACTGTTTTTT
CASSPSIEKLFF
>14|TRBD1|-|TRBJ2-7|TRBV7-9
TGTGCCAGCAGCAAAGGGACAGGGTCCTACGAGCAGTACTTC
CASSKGTGSYEQYF
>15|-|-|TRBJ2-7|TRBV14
TGTGCCAGCAGCCCCACTATCGGCAGTGGTTACGAGCAGTACTTC
CASSPTIGSGYEQYF
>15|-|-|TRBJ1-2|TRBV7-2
TGTGCCAGCAGCTTTACTCAACTCATCGACTATGGCTACACCTTC
CASSFTQLIDYGYTF
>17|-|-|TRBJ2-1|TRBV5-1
TGCGCCAGCAGCTTGGGTCGACGGGTACGCCTAAACAATGAGCAGTTCTTC
CASSLGRRVRLNNEQFF
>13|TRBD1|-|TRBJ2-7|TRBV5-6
TGTGCCAGCAGCATGGGACAGTCCTACGAGCAGTACTTC
CASSMGQSYEQYF
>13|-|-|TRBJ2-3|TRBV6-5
TGTGCCAGCAGTTACCCGGGATTAGATACGCAGTATTTT
CASSYPGLDTQYF
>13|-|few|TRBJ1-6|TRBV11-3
TGTGCCAGCAGCTCGGCGGCTTATTCACCCCTCCACTTT
CASSSAAYSPLHF
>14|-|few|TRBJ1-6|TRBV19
TGTGCCAGTCGGACCGGGACAAGAGCGACACCCCTCCACTTT
CASRTGTRATPLHF
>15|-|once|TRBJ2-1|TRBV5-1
TGCGCCAGCAGCTTCCGGTTTGGGGCGATCAATGAGCAGTTCTTC
CASSFRFGAINEQFF
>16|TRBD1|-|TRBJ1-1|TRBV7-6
TGTGCCAGCAGCGCAATTATACAGGGGAACGACACTGAAGCTTTCTTT
CASSAIIQGNDTEAFF
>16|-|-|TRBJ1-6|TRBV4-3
TGCGCCAGCAGCCAAGGGGGTGCAGGGTTGAGTTCACCCCTCCACTTT
CASSQGGAGLSSPLHF
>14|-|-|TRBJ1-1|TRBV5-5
TGTGCCAGCAGCCCCCCCCTAAGGGGGACTGAAGCTTTCTTT
CASSPPLRGTEAFF
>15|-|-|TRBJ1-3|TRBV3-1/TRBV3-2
TGTGCCAGCAGCCAAGTTATCGGAGCGGGAAACACCATATATTTT
CASSQVIGAGNTIYF
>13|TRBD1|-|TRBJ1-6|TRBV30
TGTGCCGGAAGGGACAGTCGTAATTCACCCCTCCACTTT
CAGRDSRNSPLHF
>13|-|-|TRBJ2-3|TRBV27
TGTGCCAGCAGCCCGTCGTCTCCAGATACGCAGTATTTT
CASSPSSPDTQYF
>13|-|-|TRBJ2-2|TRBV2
TGTGCCACCACCCCAGGGGCAGCCGGGGAGCTGTTTTTT
CATTPGAAGELFF
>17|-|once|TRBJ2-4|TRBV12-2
TGTGCAAGTCGCTTAACTCTTAGCGGAGTAGCCAAAAACATTCAGTACTTC
CASRLTLSGVAKNIQYF
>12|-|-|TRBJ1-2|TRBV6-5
TGTGCCAGCAGGAGTATCAACTATGGCTACACCTTC
CASRSINYGYTF
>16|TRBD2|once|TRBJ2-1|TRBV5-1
TGCGCCAGCAGGGCATCTAGCGGGGGGCATTACAATGAGCAGTTCTTC
CASRASSGGHYNEQFF
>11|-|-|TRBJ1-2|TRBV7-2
TGTGCCAGCAGCTTACTAGGAGGCTACACCTTC
CASSLLGGYTF
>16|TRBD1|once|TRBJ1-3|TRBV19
TGTGCCAGTACCCCCACAGGGGGCTACTCTGGAAACACCATATATTTT
CASTPTGGYSGNTIYF
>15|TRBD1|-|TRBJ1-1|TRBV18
TGTGCCAGCTCACGAATAAACAGGGGAAACACTGAAGCTTTCTTT
CASSRINRGNTEAFF
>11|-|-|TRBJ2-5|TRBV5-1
TGCGCCAGCAGCTTTCGGGAGACCCAGTACTTC
CASSFRETQYF
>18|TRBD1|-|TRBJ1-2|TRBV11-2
TGTGCCAGCAGCTCATATTTGAGGGGGCGATCCGGAGACTATGGCTACACCTTC
CASSSYLRGRSGDYGYTF